This T cell receptor (beta chain) was found in a study of T cell repertoires in cytomegalovirus infection. Study observations and caveats: Dominating the ex vivo response were TCR beta clonotypes that were CMV-specific and HLA-C-restricted.

This clonotype was counted a few times. Its matching antigen is unknown. CDR3 size: 13 residues. Looked up from germline, CDR1 is SGHAT and CDR2 is FQNNGV. Between the trimmed V and J ends, which lost 3 bases and 3 bases, there was a span of 6 bases. TCRdb redid the calling of the reads with MiXCR, one entry per CDR3 protein. Of around 430,000 distinct CDR3 sequences listed, approximately 42% are singletons. This clonotype was sampled from a human donor in good health (CMV status not recorded). Some clones in this sample may be carry-over from other donors' samples. J is TRBJ1-3 and V is TRBV11-2, with D unclear. The specimen was cultured PBMCs, collected from culture after CMV antigen stimulation. CDR3 region: CASSFGGGNTIYF. In nucleotides, the CDR3 is TGTGCCAGCAGCTTTGGCGGTGGAAACACCATATATTTT.